The 14 T cell receptor beta chains listed next were all sequenced from one sample in a study of Graves' ophthalmopathy and Graves' hyperthyroidism. Amplified TCR beta CDR3 regions were obtained using RNA transcripts as template. An initial RT-PCR round employing HTBI primers preceded a second-round multiplex PCR. Using its own MiXCR run on the multiplex PCR reads, TCRdb lists one record per CDR3 protein. The sample holds more than 1,000,000 distinct CDR3 sequences; 35% to 40% are singletons and the top ten take 11%. Input material: peripheral blood or thyroid tissue (not recorded which). These receptors were collected from an adult man with Graves' hyperthyroidism.

There are many counts of this clonotype. One base away lies a much larger clone, so this may be a sequencing read error. The rearrangement links TRBV5-4 to TRBJ2-7; D might be TRBD1 (6 bases). CDR1 SGHNT and CDR2 YYREEE come from the germline V gene (reference sequence). Trimming stripped 4 bases from V and 0 bases from J, with 8 bases between. The CDR3 consists of 13 residues. The CDR3 DNA sequence: TGTGCCAGCAGCAGGGACATCTCCTACGAGCAGTACTTC. Translation gives CASSRDISYEQYF. Filled out from reference TRBV5-4 and TRBJ2-7, the complete variable domain reads ETGVTQSPTHLIKTRGQQVTLRCSSQSGHNTVSWYQQALGQGPQFIFQYYREEENGRGNFPPRFSGLQFPNYSSELNVNALELDDSALYLCASSRDISYEQYFGPGTRLTVT.

This clonotype was counted at least ten times. The J gene is TRBJ2-7, the V gene TRBV25-1, with D uncertain. V was trimmed by 5 bases and J by 6 bases, leaving 8 bases between them. The CDR3 has 11 amino acids. In germline, CDR1 is MGHDK, CDR2 SYGVNS. CDR3 sequence reads: CASSTLSEQYF. The CDR3 DNA is TGTGCCAGCAGTACTCTTTCCGAGCAGTACTTC.

This clonotype was seen more than once but under ten times. The V gene is TRBV5-5, the J gene TRBJ1-2; 7 nucleotides line up with TRBD1. Germline loops: CDR1 SGHKS, CDR2 YYEKEE (reference sequence). CDR3 length: 15 amino acids. The trim removed 0 bases at V and 0 bases at J, leaving 2 bases unmatched. Here the CDR3 reads CASSLGDSSNYGYTF. The CDR3, as DNA: TGTGCCAGCAGCTTGGGGGACAGTTCTAACTATGGCTACACCTTC.

This clonotype was detected many times. The chain is built from TRBV10-3 and TRBJ2-7; 10 bases are shared with TRBD1. The CDR3 runs to 12 residues. Germline CDR1 is ENHRY and CDR2 is SYGVKD. The V segment lost 2 bases and the J segment 12 bases; nucleotides outside the gene matches: 4. This chain's CDR3 is CAISEGTGVWYF. In DNA, the CDR3 is TGTGCCATCAGTGAGGGGACAGGGGTGTGGTACTTC.

This clonotype has more than one count but fewer than ten. The chain combines TRBV7-9 with TRBJ1-1, with D unclear. The CDR3 runs to 13 residues. In germline, CDR1 is SEHNR, CDR2 FQNEAQ (reference sequence). V lost 1 base and J lost 6, with 9 bases in between. CDR3 residues: CASSLGLPAEAFF. The CDR3 nucleotides are TGTGCCAGCAGCTTAGGTCTTCCCGCTGAAGCTTTCTTT.

This clonotype was seen only a few times. CDR3 nucleotides: TGTGCCAGCAGCGTTAAGACGCAGTACTTC. This codes for CASSVKTQYF. The J gene is TRBJ2-7, the V gene TRBV7-2; no definite D call. The V gene lost 5 bases and the J gene lost 9 bases, with 8 bases spanning the gap. The CDR3 length is 10 residues. From germline, CDR1 is SGHTA and CDR2 FQGNSA.

This rearrangement joins TRBV29-1 to TRBJ1-2; tentative D call: TRBD1 (5 bases). Germline V gives CDR1 SQVTM, CDR2 ANQGSEA. The CDR3 spans 14 residues. Trimming removed 6 bases from V and 5 bases from J, with 19 bases in between. CDR3 sequence reads: CSVQKQDPTYGYTF. The CDR3 DNA reads TGCAGCGTCCAAAAACAGGACCCGACTTATGGCTACACCTTC.

This clonotype was detected many times. The CDR3 DNA follows: TGTGCCAGCAGCTTCGCAGGTCGGCGCGGTGGCTACACCTTC. Its protein is CASSFAGRRGGYTF. This chain links TRBV11-2 with TRBJ1-2; D remains unclear. V shed 3 bases and J shed 7 bases, with 15 bases lying between them. Looked up from germline, CDR1 is SGHAT and CDR2 is FQNNGV. The CDR3 runs to 14 residues.

CDR3 residues: CSVVGRPNQPQHF. CDR3 DNA sequence: TGCAGCGTTGTGGGCCGGCCCAATCAGCCCCAGCATTTT. V is TRBV29-1 and J is TRBJ1-5; D is uncertain. Germline CDR1 and CDR2: SQVTM and ANQGSEA. CDR3 length equals 13 residues. V gave up 4 bases and J gave up 3 bases, with 10 bases separating them.

The sample holds many counts of this clonotype. The rearrangement links TRBV2 to TRBJ1-1; 7 positions agree with TRBD1. Germline CDR1 SNHLY, CDR2 FYNNEI. J was trimmed by 3 bases and V by 4 bases; bases with no gene match: 2. The CDR3 extends over 13 amino acids. The CDR3, as DNA: TGTGCCAGCAGTGTGGACAGGTACACTGAAGCTTTCTTT. This sequence encodes CASSVDRYTEAFF.

This clonotype occurred once. A much larger clone sits a single nucleotide away, making a read error possible. The genes are TRBV10-3 and TRBJ2-7, with D perhaps matching TRBD2 (5 bases). Germline CDR1 reads ENHRY; CDR2 reads SYGVKD. Trimming stripped 5 bases from V and 7 bases from J, with 21 bases between. This CDR3 has 15 residues. The CDR3 bases are TGTGCCATCAGTCAGACTTTTCGGACTTTGAGGGAGCAGTACTTC. It translates to CAISQTFRTLREQYF.

This clonotype was recorded at least ten times. The V gene is TRBV29-1, the J gene TRBJ1-2; no reliable D call. The length of the CDR3 is 12 residues. Germline CDR1 is SQVTM and CDR2 is ANQGSEA. The V end was cut by 3 bases, the J end by 2 bases, with 7 bases between. In DNA form, the CDR3 reads TGCAGCGTTGATGTGGGAAACTATGGCTACACCTTC. The encoded protein is CSVDVGNYGYTF.

This clonotype appeared many times. This chain links TRBV20-1 with TRBJ1-3, with 7 bases fitting TRBD1. The germline gives CDR1 DFQATT, CDR2 SNEGSKA (reference sequence). The junction had 4 bases not matched to a gene; V was cut back by 7 bases and J by 1 base. There are 13 residues in the CDR3. The DNA for the CDR3 is TGCAGTGAGGGCAGGGGGTCTGGAAACACCATATATTTT. Amino acid sequence: CSEGRGSGNTIYF.

This clonotype was seen ten or more times. This chain links TRBV24-1 with TRBJ2-2; maybe TRBD1 (6 bases). CDR1 is KGHDR, CDR2 SFDVKD, per germline. The CDR3 contains 16 residues. Trimming stripped 3 bases from V and 6 bases from J, with 16 bases between. The CDR3 reads CATSDPGGPFSGELFF. The DNA for the CDR3 is TGTGCCACCAGTGATCCTGGGGGCCCTTTCTCCGGGGAGCTGTTTTTT.